The clone carrying this T cell receptor beta chain was recorded at least ten times. As yet, its antigen is unknown. Each CDR3 protein gets one entry after TCRdb re-called the reads with MiXCR. The data show 100,000 to 150,000 distinct CDR3 sequences, roughly 32% seen once. The data originate from a study of T cell repertoires in cytomegalovirus infection. On the study more broadly: Selection of CMV epitopes for the study included recently identified HLA-C-restricted and well-studied HLA-B-restricted ones. Signatures in public TCR beta sequences pointed to both CMV infection and matching HLA type. General study findings and limits: People with CMV and the relevant HLA were identified by cumulative public TCR beta family frequency. Dominant in the ex vivo response were TCR beta clonotypes restricted by HLA-C and specific for CMV.

This CDR3 is 13 amino acids long. CDR1 and CDR2 (germline): SGHTA, FQGNSA. V was trimmed by 0 bases and J by 6 bases, leaving 8 bases between them. The chain carries TRBV7-2 and TRBJ1-1, with D hard to call. The clonotype comes from a human donor in good health (CMV status not recorded). Some clones in this sample may be carry-over from other donors' samples. Sequences were derived from CD8+ T cells from cultured PBMCs, sampled from culture after CMV antigen stimulation. As DNA, the CDR3 is TGTGCCAGCAGCTTAGCAGCCAGCGCTGAAGCTTTCTTT. Its translation: CASSLAASAEAFF.